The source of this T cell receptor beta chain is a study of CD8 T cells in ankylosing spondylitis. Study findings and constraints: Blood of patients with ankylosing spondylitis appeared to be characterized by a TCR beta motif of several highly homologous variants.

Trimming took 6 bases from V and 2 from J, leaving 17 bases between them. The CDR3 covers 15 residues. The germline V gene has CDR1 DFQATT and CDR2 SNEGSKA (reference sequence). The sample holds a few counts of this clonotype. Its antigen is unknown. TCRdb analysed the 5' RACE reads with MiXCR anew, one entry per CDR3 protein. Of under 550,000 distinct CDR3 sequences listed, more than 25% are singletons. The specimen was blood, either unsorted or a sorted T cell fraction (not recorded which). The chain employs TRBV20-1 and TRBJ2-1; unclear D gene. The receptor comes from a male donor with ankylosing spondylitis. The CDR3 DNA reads TGCAGTGCGTGGCCTCCTTCTGGAACCTACAATGAGCAGTTCTTC. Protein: CSAWPPSGTYNEQFF.